This TCR beta chain was profiled in a study of shared clonotypes between healthy human individuals. Overall study context: Per-donor plates numbered three CD4 naive, three CD4 memory, two CD8 naive and one CD8 memory. Study-wide results and caveats: It was the non-shared clonotypes that had lower generation probabilities than clonotypes shared by all four donors. The researchers took only blood, and tissue repertoires probably look different. How much donors shared clonotypes was expected to be affected by sequencing depth.

With respect to this clone: The antigen is unknown.

Repertoires were generated with immunoSEQ multiplex PCR, while TCRdb's copy carries only in-frame clones and drops some. The table lists approximately 940,000 clones, approximately 80% of them singletons. The TCR originated in a man aged 18 to 29 in good health. The sample consisted of memory CD4+ T cells sorted from blood. The sample's subset: CD45RA-negative fraction.

The CDR3 loop is CASSQAETGGGYTF. DNA of the CDR3: TGTGCCAGCAGCCAAGCTGAAACAGGAGGCGGCTACACCTTC. The chain carries TRBV14 and TRBJ1-2; weak D call: TRBD1 (5 bases). Trimming took 1 base from V and 8 from J, leaving 14 bases between them. This CDR3 has 14 residues. Per the germline V gene, CDR1 is SGHDN and CDR2 is FVKESK.